This is a list of T cell receptor beta chains from one sample in a study of shared clonotypes between healthy human individuals. The data were produced by immunoSEQ multiplex PCR, yet TCRdb's version contains in-frame clones alone and is incomplete. Of roughly 2,000,000 clones in the sample, around 93% were seen once. Sequenced sample: naive CD8+ T cells from PBMCs. All receptors come from a man aged 18 to 30 in good health. Some clones in this sample may be carry-over from other donors' samples. Both conserved end residues are part of each CDR3.

j_call cdr3_length v_call cdr3_aa
TRBJ1-2 16 TRBV6-5 CASSSATGRFNYGYTF
TRBJ1-4 18 TRBV4-1 CASSQLVNSWDSNEKLFF
TRBJ2-7 15 TRBV9 CASSVGAGPQWEQYF
TRBJ1-1 16 TRBV15 CATSRPGQGWDTEAFF
TRBJ1-1 12 TRBV19 CASSTSNTEAFF
TRBJ1-3 14 TRBV4-3 CASSQGTGLNTIYF
TRBJ2-7 13 TRBV4-1 CASSQGISYEQYF
TRBJ1-1 15 TRBV19 CASSIGSLGTTEAFF
TRBJ2-7 15 TRBV4-1 CASSRSVARVYEQYF
TRBJ2-1 15 TRBV5-1 CASSLGSNKANEQFF
TRBJ2-5 16 TRBV28 CASSGPAGAYQETQYF
TRBJ2-7 16 TRBV5-4 CASSLAVVAGVYEQYF
TRBJ2-1 15 TRBV4-3 CASSPLAGGSNEQFF
TRBJ2-7 15 TRBV4-1 CASSHSSSSSYEQYF
TRBJ2-7 15 TRBV7-9 CASSLADRGHYEQYF
TRBJ2-7 14 TRBV9 CASSVAGQGYEQYF
TRBJ2-3 16 TRBV10-1 CASSDGPSGRTDTQYF
TRBJ2-1 15 TRBV19 CASSIDLERFNEQFF
TRBJ2-7 16 TRBV5-1 CASSLARTGTNHEQYF
TRBJ2-3 17 TRBV4-2 CASSPSRLGPSTDTQYF
TRBJ1-2 13 TRBV6-1 CASRAGTGGGYTF
TRBJ2-1 17 TRBV14 CASSQEGGGIYYNEQFF
TRBJ1-1 13 TRBV29-1 CSAGGTAYTEAFF
TRBJ2-4 17 TRBV4-3 CASSQLLGPLGENIQYF
TRBJ2-7 14 TRBV28 CASSFTSGSTEQYF
TRBJ1-4 10 TRBV2 CASRASKLFF
TRBJ1-5 17 TRBV10-1 CASSESAGWLPCSPQHF
TRBJ2-7 16 TRBV4-3 CASSQDNNLWSYEQYF
TRBJ1-2 15 TRBV7-9 CASSSSRVPRDGYTF
TRBJ2-1 15 TRBV7-9 CASSRGTGLYNEQFF
TRBJ2-1 16 TRBV2 CASSDGSGSGFGEQFF
TRBJ2-7 14 TRBV6-5 CASSSVGGSYEQYF
TRBJ2-2 16 TRBV4-2 CASTKRGSANTGELFF
TRBJ2-1 16 TRBV11-2 CASSLAGNRPYNEQFF
TRBJ1-1 15 TRBV27 CASSLVIGADTEAFF
TRBJ1-2 15 TRBV5-1 CASTEGLGLNYGYTF
TRBJ2-7 16 TRBV28 CASSLLRTGDLYEQYF
TRBJ1-1 14 TRBV27 CASSSLTWNTEAFF
TRBJ1-1 14 TRBV7-8 CASSSKQVNTEAFF
TRBJ2-1 17 TRBV18 CASSPELAVRSYNEQFF
TRBJ2-1 15 TRBV27 CASIPRDSSYNEQFF
TRBJ2-1 17 TRBV28 CASSLPSLGRLYNEQFF